This record concerns one T cell receptor (beta chain) sequence. Germline CDR1 reads SGHVS; CDR2 reads FNYEAQ. The CDR3 covers 15 residues. V lost 4 bases and J lost 4, with 17 bases in between. Sequenced by immunoSEQ multiplex PCR; TCRdb stores in-frame clones only, minus some. There are 110,000 to 150,000 clones in the sample; about 89% occur only once, and under 3% lies in the top ten. This specimen belongs to a study of blood T cell repertoires in COVID-19. V and J are TRBV7-6 and TRBJ2-7, with TRBD2 as a possible D gene (7 bases). This TCR was recovered from a man in his 60s with active or convalescent COVID-19. Sequenced: peripheral blood. The CDR3 spells CASSSVGAGAYEQYF. For the CDR3, the DNA is TGTGCCAGCAGCTCAGTGGGGGCGGGAGCTTACGAGCAGTACTTC.